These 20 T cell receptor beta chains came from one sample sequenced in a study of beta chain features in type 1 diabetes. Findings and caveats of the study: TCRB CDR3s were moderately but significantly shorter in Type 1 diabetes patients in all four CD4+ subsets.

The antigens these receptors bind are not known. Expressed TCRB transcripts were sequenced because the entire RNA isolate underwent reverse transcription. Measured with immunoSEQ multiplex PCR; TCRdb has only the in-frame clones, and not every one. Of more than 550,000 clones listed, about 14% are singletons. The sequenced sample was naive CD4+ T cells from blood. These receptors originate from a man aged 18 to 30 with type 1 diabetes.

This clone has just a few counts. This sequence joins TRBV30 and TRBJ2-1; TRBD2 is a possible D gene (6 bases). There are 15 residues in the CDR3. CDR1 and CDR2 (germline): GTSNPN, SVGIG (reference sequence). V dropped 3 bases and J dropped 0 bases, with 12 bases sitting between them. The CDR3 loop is CAWRTGLGSYNEQFF. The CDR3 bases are TGTGCCTGGAGAACGGGACTGGGCTCCTACAATGAGCAGTTCTTC.

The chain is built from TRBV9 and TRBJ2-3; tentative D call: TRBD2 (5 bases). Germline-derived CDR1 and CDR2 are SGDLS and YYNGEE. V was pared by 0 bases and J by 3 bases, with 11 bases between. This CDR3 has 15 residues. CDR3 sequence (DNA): TGTGCCAGCAGCGTAGGGGTGGGAGCGACAGATACGCAGTATTTT. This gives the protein CASSVGVGATDTQYF.

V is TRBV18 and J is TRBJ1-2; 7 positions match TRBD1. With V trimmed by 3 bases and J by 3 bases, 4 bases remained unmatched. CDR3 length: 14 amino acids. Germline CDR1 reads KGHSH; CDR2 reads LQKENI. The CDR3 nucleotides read TGTGCCAGCTCACCCGGACAGGCCTACTATGGCTACACCTTC. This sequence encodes CASSPGQAYYGYTF.

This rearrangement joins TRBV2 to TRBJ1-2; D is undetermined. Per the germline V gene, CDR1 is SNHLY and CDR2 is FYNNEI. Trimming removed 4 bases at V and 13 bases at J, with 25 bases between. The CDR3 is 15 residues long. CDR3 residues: CASSAITPGSNKLTF. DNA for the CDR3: TGTGCCAGCAGTGCCATCACCCCAGGAAGCAACAAACTCACCTTC.

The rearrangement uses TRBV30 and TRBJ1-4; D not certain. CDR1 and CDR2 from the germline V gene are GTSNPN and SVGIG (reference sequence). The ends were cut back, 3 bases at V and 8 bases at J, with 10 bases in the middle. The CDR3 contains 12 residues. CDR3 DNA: TGTGCCTGGAGGGGGTTTGGAGAAAAACTGTTTTTT. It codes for CAWRGFGEKLFF.

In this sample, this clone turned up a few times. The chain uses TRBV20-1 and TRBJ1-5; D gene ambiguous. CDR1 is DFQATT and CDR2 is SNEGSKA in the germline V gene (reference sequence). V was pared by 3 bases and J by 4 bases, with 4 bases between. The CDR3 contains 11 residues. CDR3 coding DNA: TGCAGTGCTAGCCCTAATCAGCCCCAGCATTTT. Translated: CSASPNQPQHF.

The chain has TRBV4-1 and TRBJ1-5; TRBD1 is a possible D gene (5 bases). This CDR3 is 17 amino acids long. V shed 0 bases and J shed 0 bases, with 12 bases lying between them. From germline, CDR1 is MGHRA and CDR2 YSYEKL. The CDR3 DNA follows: TGCGCCAGCAGCCAAGATGGGGGTTCGGGTAGCAATCAGCCCCAGCATTTT. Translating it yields CASSQDGGSGSNQPQHF.

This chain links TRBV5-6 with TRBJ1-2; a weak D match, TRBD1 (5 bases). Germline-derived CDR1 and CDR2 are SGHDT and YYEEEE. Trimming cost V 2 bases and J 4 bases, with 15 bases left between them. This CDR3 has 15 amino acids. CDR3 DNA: TGTGCCAGCAGCTTTCCGGGCAGGGTACGCTATGGCTACACCTTC. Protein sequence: CASSFPGRVRYGYTF.

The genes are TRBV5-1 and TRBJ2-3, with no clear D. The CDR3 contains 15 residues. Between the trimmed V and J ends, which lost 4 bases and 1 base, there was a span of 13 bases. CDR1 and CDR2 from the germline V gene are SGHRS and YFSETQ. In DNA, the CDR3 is TGCGCCAGCAGCCTTGGCAGCCGAGGCACAGATACGCAGTATTTT. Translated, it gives CASSLGSRGTDTQYF.

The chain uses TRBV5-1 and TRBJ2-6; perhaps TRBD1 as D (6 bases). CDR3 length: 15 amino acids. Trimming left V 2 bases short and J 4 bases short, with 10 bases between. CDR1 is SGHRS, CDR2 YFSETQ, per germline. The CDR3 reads CASSFTGRGANVLTF. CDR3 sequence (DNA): TGCGCCAGCAGCTTTACAGGGCGAGGGGCCAACGTCCTGACTTTC. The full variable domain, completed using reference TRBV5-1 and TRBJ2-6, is KAGVTQTPRYLIKTRGQQVTLSCSPISGHRSVSWYQQTPGQGLQFLFEYFSETQRNKGNFPGRFSGRQFSNSRSEMNVSTLELGDSALYLCASSFTGRGANVLTFGAGSRLTVL.

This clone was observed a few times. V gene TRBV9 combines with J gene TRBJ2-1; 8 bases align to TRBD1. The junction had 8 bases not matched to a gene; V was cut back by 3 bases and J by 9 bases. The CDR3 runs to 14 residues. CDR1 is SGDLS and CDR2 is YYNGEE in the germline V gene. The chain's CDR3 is CASSAGQGDAEQFF. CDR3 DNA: TGTGCCAGCAGCGCCGGACAGGGTGACGCTGAGCAGTTCTTC. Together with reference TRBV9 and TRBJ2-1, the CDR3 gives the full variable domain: DSGVTQTPKHLITATGQRVTLRCSPRSGDLSVYWYQQSLDQGLQFLIQYYNGEERAKGNILERFSAQQFPDLHSELNLSSLELGDSALYFCASSAGQGDAEQFFGPGTRLTVL.

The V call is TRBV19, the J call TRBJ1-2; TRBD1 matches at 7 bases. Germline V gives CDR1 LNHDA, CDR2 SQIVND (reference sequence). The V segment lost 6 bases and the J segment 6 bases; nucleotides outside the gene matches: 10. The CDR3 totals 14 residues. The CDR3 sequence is CASRRTGRLDGYTF. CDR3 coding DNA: TGTGCCAGTAGGCGGACAGGCCGGCTGGATGGCTACACCTTC.

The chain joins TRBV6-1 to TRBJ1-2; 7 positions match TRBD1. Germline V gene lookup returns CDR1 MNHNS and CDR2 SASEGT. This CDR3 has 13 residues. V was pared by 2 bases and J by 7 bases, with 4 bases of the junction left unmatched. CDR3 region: CASSERSGGGYTF. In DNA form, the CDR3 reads TGTGCCAGCAGTGAAAGGTCAGGGGGTGGCTACACCTTC.

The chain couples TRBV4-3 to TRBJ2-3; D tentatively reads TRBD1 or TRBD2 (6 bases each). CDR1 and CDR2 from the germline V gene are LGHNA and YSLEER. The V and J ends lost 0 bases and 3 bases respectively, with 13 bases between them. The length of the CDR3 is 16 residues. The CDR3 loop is CASSQEARGRTDTQYF. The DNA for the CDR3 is TGCGCCAGCAGCCAAGAGGCCCGGGGGCGTACAGATACGCAGTATTTT.

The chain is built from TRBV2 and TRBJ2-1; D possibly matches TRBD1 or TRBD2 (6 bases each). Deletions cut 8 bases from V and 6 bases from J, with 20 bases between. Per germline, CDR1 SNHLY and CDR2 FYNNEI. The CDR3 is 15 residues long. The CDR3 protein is CASQEEGGPSNEQFF. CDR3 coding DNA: TGTGCCAGCCAGGAGGAGGGGGGCCCGAGCAATGAGCAGTTCTTC.

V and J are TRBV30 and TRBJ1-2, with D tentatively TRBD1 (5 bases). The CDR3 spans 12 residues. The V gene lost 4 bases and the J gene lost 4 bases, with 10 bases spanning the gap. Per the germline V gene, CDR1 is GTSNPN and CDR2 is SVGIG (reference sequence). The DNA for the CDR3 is TGTGCCTGGACCCTTGGGGGCTATGGCTACACCTTC. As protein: CAWTLGGYGYTF.

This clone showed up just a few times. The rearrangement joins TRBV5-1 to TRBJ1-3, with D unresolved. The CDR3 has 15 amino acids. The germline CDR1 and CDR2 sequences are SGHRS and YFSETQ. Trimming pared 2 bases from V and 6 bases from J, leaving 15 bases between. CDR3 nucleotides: TGCGCCAGCAGCTTCACTTCAGGTTCGGCAAACACCATATATTTT. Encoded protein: CASSFTSGSANTIYF.

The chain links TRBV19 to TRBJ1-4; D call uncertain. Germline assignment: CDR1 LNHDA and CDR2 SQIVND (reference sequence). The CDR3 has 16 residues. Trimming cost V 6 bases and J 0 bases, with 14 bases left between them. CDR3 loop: CASSRTEVATNEKLFF. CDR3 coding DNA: TGTGCCAGTAGCCGGACCGAGGTTGCAACTAATGAAAAACTGTTTTTT.

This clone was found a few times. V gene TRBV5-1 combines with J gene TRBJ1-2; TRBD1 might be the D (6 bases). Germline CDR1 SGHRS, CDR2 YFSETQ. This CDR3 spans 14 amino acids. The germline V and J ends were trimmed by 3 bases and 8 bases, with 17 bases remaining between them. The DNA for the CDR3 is TGCGCCAGCAGCTCGGAACAGGGTGTAGTAGGCTACACCTTC. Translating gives CASSSEQGVVGYTF.

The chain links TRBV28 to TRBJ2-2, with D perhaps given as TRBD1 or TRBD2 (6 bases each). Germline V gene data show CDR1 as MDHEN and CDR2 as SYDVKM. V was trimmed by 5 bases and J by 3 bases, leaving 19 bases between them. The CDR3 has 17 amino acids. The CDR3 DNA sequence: TGTGCCAGCAGTCCAATCCGGGGGCAGGGCGACACCGGGGAGCTGTTTTTT. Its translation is CASSPIRGQGDTGELFF. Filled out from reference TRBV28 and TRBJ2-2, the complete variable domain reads DVKVTQSSRYLVKRTGEKVFLECVQDMDHENMFWYRQDPGLGLRLIYFSYDVKMKEKGDIPEGYSVSREKKERFSLILESASTNQTSMYLCASSPIRGQGDTGELFFGEGSRLTVL.